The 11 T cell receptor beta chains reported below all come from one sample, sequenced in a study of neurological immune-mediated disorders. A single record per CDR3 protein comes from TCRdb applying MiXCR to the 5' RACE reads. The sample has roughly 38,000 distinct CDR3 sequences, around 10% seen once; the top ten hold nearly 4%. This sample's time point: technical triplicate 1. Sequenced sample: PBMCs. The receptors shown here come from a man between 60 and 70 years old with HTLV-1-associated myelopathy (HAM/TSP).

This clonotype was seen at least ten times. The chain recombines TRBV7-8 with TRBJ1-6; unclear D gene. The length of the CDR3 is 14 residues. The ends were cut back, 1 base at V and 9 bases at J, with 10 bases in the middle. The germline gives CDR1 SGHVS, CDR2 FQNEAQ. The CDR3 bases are TGTGCCAGCAGCTTAGTAAGGGATGGTTCACCCCTCCACTTT. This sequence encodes CASSLVRDGSPLHF.

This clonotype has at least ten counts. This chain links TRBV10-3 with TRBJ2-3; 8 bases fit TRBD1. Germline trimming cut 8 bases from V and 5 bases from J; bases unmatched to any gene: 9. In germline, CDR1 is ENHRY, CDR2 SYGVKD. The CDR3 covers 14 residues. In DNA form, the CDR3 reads TGTGCCATCCAACAGGGGGGAGATCTAGATACGCAGTATTTT. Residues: CAIQQGGDLDTQYF.

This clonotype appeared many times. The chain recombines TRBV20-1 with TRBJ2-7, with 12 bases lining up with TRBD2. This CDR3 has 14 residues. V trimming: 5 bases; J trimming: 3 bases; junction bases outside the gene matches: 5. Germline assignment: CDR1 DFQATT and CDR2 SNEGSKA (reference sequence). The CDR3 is CSAWGLAGIYEQYF. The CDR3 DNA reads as TGCAGTGCTTGGGGACTAGCGGGCATCTACGAGCAGTACTTC.

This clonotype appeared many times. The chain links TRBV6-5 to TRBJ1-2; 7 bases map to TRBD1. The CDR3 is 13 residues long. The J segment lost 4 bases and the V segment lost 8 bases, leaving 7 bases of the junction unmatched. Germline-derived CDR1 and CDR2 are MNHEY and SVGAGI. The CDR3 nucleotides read TGTGCCAGCCTGGGACAGCGAGCCTATGGCTACACCTTC. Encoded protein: CASLGQRAYGYTF.

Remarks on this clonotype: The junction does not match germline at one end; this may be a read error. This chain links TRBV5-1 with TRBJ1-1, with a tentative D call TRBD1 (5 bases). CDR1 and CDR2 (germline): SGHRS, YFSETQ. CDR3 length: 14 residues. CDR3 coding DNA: TGCGCAAGCAGCCCGAGCGGGACGGAGCTTGAAGCTTTCTTT. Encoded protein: CASSPSGTELEAFF.

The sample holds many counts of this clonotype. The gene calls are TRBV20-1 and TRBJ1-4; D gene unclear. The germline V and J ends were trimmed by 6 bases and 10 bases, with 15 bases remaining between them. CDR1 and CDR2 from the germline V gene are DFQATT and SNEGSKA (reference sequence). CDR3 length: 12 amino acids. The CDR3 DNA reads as TGCAGTGCCAAAGGCAGTCAAGGAAAACTGTTTTTT. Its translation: CSAKGSQGKLFF.

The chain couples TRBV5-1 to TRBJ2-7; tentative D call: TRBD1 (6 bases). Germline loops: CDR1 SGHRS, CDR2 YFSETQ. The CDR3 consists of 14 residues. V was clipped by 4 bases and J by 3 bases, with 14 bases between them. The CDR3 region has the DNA TGCGCCAGCAGCACCGGGCAGGGGTTCTACGAGCAGTACTTC. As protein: CASSTGQGFYEQYF.

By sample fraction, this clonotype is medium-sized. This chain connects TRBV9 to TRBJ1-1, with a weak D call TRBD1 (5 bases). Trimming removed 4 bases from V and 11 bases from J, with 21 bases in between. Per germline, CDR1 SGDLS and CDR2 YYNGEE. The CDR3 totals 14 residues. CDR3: CASSPSGGGVEAFF. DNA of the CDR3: TGTGCCAGCAGCCCCTCGGGGGGGGGGGTTGAGGCTTTCTTT.

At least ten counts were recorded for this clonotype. As DNA, the CDR3 is TGCAGTGCGGAGGGGCAAGAGACCCAGTACTTC. Its translation is CSAEGQETQYF. The gene calls are TRBV20-1 and TRBJ2-5; D perhaps matches TRBD2 (6 bases). Germline V gives CDR1 DFQATT, CDR2 SNEGSKA (reference sequence). The CDR3 has 11 amino acids. V dropped 6 bases and J dropped 2 bases, with 7 bases sitting between them.

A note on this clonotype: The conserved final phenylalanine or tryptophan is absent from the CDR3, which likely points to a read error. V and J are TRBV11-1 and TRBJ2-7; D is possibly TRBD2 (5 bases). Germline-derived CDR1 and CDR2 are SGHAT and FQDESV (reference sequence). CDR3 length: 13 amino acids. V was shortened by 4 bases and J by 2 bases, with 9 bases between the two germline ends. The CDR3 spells CASSYTGAYEQYL. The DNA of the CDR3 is TGTGCCAGCAGCTACACCGGGGCCTACGAGCAGTACTTA.

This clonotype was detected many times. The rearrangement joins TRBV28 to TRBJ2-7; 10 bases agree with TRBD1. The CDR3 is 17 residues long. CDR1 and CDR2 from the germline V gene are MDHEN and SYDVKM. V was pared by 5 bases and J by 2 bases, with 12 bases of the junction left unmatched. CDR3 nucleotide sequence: TGTGCCAGCAGTCTCCCCTCCCCCGGGACAGGGGCCTACGAGCAGTACTTC. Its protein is CASSLPSPGTGAYEQYF.